The sequence of this T cell receptor beta chain was determined in a study of blood T cell repertoires in COVID-19. Study-wide background: From the United States, Italy and Spain came samples of acute and convalescent COVID-19.

TCRdb's table, derived via immunoSEQ multiplex PCR, lists solely in-frame clones and lacks some. In the table there are about 220,000 clones, roughly 84% of which are singletons. Membership in each cohort depended on participant-reported clinical history. Source material: PBMCs or T cells enriched from blood (not recorded which). This receptor was taken from a woman aged 40 to 50 who had recovered from COVID-19.

CDR3 in amino acids: CASSPRVEDTQYF. The DNA for the CDR3 is TGTGCCAGCTCACCCAGGGTAGAAGATACGCAGTATTTT. The chain has TRBV18 and TRBJ2-3; D is perhaps TRBD1 (5 bases). The germline gives CDR1 KGHSH, CDR2 LQKENI. The V and J ends lost 3 bases and 5 bases respectively, with 9 bases between them. The CDR3 spans 13 residues.